Below, 10 T cell receptor beta chains from the same sample are listed, as sequenced in a study of T-cell reconstitution after alpha-beta-depleted transplantation in children. Preparation of the TCRbeta library involved a method that used unique molecular identifiers. Using its own MiXCR run on the PCR reads, TCRdb lists one record per CDR3 protein. The sample includes more than 85,000 distinct CDR3 sequences, around 6.1% seen only once; the top ten take approximately 6.6%. Specimen: PBMCs, mostly from graft donor cells, collected 60 days after TCRalphabeta/CD19-depleted stem cell transplant. The receptors were sampled from a female patient under 10 years old who had a stem cell transplant for Fanconi anemia, so the T cells may come from the graft donor.

This clonotype has a handful of counts. The rearrangement links TRBV5-1 to TRBJ2-1; 11 nucleotides align to TRBD2. CDR3 length: 16 amino acids. With V trimmed by 2 bases and J by 6 bases, 7 bases remained unmatched. The germline V gene encodes CDR1 SGHRS and CDR2 YFSETQ. CDR3 in DNA: TGCGCCAGCAGCTTACTAGCGGGAGAGGTAGGCAATGAGCAGTTCTTC. Its translation is CASSLLAGEVGNEQFF.

This clonotype was recorded many times. The chain employs TRBV7-3 and TRBJ2-7; 7 bases map to TRBD1. The CDR3 extends over 14 amino acids. The V and J ends lost 5 bases and 0 bases, in that order; junction bases with no gene match: 4. Germline CDR1 and CDR2: SGHTA and FQGTGA. The CDR3 DNA reads TGTGCCAGCAGCGAGACAGGGAGCTCCTACGAGCAGTACTTC. Translation gives CASSETGSSYEQYF.

The rearrangement joins TRBV4-1 to TRBJ1-2; 7 bases map to TRBD1. V lost 0 bases, J lost 4 bases, and 14 bases stayed unmatched. This CDR3 spans 18 amino acids. Germline V gives CDR1 MGHRA, CDR2 YSYEKL. In DNA, the CDR3 is TGCGCCAGCAGCCAAGATCGTGGGGCAGGGGGTTATATCTATGGCTACACCTTC. Translation: CASSQDRGAGGYIYGYTF.

The chain uses TRBV7-3 and TRBJ2-1, with 7 positions matching TRBD2. This CDR3 region has 16 residues. The V gene end was trimmed by 1 base and the J gene end by 7 bases; junction bases not matched to a gene: 10. Germline lookup yields CDR1 SGHTA and CDR2 FQGTGA. The CDR3 sequence: CASSLSSAGVRNEQFF. CDR3 sequence (DNA): TGTGCCAGCAGCTTAAGTTCGGCGGGGGTTAGAAATGAGCAGTTCTTC.

This clonotype was observed many times. The gene calls are TRBV29-1 and TRBJ2-7, with unresolved D. CDR3 size: 11 residues. CDR1 and CDR2 from the germline V gene are SQVTM and ANQGSEA. Trimming removed 1 base at V and 0 bases at J, with 1 base between. CDR3 region: CSVEASYEQYF. CDR3 sequence (DNA): TGCAGCGTTGAAGCCTCCTACGAGCAGTACTTC.

This clonotype has ten or more counts. This chain connects TRBV12-3 or TRBV12-4 to TRBJ2-3; tentatively, D is TRBD2 (5 bases). Trimming pared 4 bases from V and 3 bases from J, leaving 5 bases between. The length of the CDR3 is 12 residues. The CDR3 loop is CASSSGTDTQYF. CDR3 bases: TGTGCCAGCAGTTCGGGAACAGATACGCAGTATTTT.

The gene calls are TRBV7-8 and TRBJ1-6, with 10 bases identical to TRBD1. Losses at the gene ends were 5 bases for V and 10 bases for J; bases not matched to a gene: 8. CDR1 and CDR2 (germline): SGHVS, FQNEAQ. The CDR3 has 15 amino acids. In nucleotides, the CDR3 is TGTGCCAGCAGCGCGGGGACAGGGGTAGGGTCACCCCTCCACTTT. This encodes CASSAGTGVGSPLHF.

This clonotype has a count of ten or more. The chain recombines TRBV4-1 with TRBJ2-1; 13 bases are shared with TRBD2. The V gene's germline CDR1 is MGHRA and CDR2 YSYEKL. The ends lost 3 bases at V and 7 bases at J; junction bases unmatched: 9. The CDR3 contains 17 residues. Here the CDR3 reads CASSQASLAGGTNEQFF. The DNA of the CDR3 is TGCGCCAGCAGCCAGGCTTCACTAGCGGGAGGGACTAATGAGCAGTTCTTC.

At least ten counts were recorded for this clonotype. The chain has TRBV6-1 and TRBJ2-3, with D perhaps TRBD2 (6 bases). Deletions cut 5 bases from V and 6 bases from J, with 18 bases between. Germline values: CDR1 MNHNS, CDR2 SASEGT. CDR3 length: 15 amino acids. The CDR3 nucleotides read TGTGCCAGCAGTCTCACGGGACTGCCCTCGGATACGCAGTATTTT. Amino acid sequence: CASSLTGLPSDTQYF.

The rearrangement links TRBV3-1 to TRBJ2-1; the match to TRBD2 covers 12 bases. The CDR3 extends over 21 amino acids. V shed 2 bases, J shed 0 bases, and the junction held 14 bases outside the gene matches. Germline assignment: CDR1 LGHDT and CDR2 YNNKEL (reference sequence). The CDR3 nucleotides are TGTGCCAGCAGCCAACGGAGGGGGGGCCGGACTAGCGGGGCCTCCTACAATGAGCAGTTCTTC. Translating gives CASSQRRGGRTSGASYNEQFF.